The present T cell receptor beta chain was sequenced within a study of blood T cell repertoires in COVID-19. CDR3 length equals 15 residues. V was pared by 0 bases and J by 1 base, with 10 bases between. The germline gives CDR1 SGDLS, CDR2 YYNGEE. TCRdb's table, derived via immunoSEQ multiplex PCR, lists solely in-frame clones and lacks some. The sample has 35,000 to 40,000 clones, about 80% seen once. Sequenced input: peripheral blood. The receptor was isolated from a man older than 75 with active or convalescent COVID-19. The rearrangement uses TRBV9 and TRBJ1-1, with D perhaps TRBD1 (5 bases). CDR3 loop: CASSVAPQGNTEAFF. As DNA, the CDR3 is TGTGCCAGCAGCGTAGCCCCTCAGGGGAACACTGAAGCTTTCTTT.